This entry is about one T cell receptor (beta chain). This sample is drawn from a study of cytomegalovirus exposure and HLA in healthy donors. PCR used 60 Vbeta primers and 13 Jbeta primers. TCRdb's copy holds only in-frame clones and misses some; the assay was immunoSEQ multiplex PCR. Of hundreds of thousands of clones in the sample, less than 85% were seen once. The sequenced material came from PBMCs. The TCR was taken from a man aged 18-30 years in good health and CMV-seronegative.

CDR3 region: CARAGVGGYEQYF. The CDR3 DNA sequence: TGTGCCAGGGCGGGAGTCGGGGGCTACGAGCAGTACTTC. The genes are TRBV2 and TRBJ2-7; 7 bases fit TRBD2. Losses at the gene ends were 9 bases for V and 3 bases for J; bases not matched to a gene: 8. Germline V gene sequence: CDR1 SNHLY, CDR2 FYNNEI. The CDR3 contains 13 residues.